This T cell receptor beta chain was profiled in a study of radiation and T cells in renal cell carcinoma. Time point indicated: baseline pretreatment blood. The treatment was: 15 Gy SBRT to primary tumor, nephrectomy 4 weeks later. This clone is a singleton in its sample. Only in-frame clones appear in the TCRdb table, and some are missing; sequencing was by immunoSEQ multiplex PCR. The sample holds around 140,000 clones, about nine tenths seen once. The length of the CDR3 is 12 residues. Germline assignment: CDR1 GTSNPN and CDR2 SVGIG (reference sequence). V dropped 3 bases and J dropped 2; count of bases not matched to a gene: 1.

The J gene is TRBJ2-7, the V gene TRBV30, with 7 bases matching TRBD1. The receptor was derived from a woman aged 70 to 79 with renal cell carcinoma. The material sequenced was blood, taken from a patient whose treatment included radiotherapy and nephrectomy. CDR3 amino acids: CAWSGTAYEQYF. The CDR3, as DNA: TGTGCCTGGAGCGGGACAGCCTACGAGCAGTACTTC.